This T cell receptor beta chain was identified in a study of CD8 T cells in Susac syndrome. At the level of the study: The Susac syndrome patients that were sequenced included 5 or 6 with active disease and roughly 8 in remission.

This CDR3 is built from 12 residues. Deletions cut 2 bases from V and 8 bases from J, with 12 bases between. Germline-derived CDR1 and CDR2 are GTSNPN and SVGIG (reference sequence). Reverse transcription of 0.5 to 1 ug RNA was carried out with random hexamers. TCRdb fed the immunoSEQ multiplex PCR reads into MiXCR, producing one record per CDR3 protein. The sample shows hundreds of thousands of distinct CDR3 sequences, around 93% of them seen only once. The receptor comes from a human donor with Susac syndrome. V and J are TRBV30 and TRBJ1-2, with no clear D. Sequenced sample: CD4+ T cells from PBMCs. CDR3 bases: TGTGCCTGGAGTTCCACCGTGGGCGGCTACACCTTC. Translating it yields CAWSSTVGGYTF.